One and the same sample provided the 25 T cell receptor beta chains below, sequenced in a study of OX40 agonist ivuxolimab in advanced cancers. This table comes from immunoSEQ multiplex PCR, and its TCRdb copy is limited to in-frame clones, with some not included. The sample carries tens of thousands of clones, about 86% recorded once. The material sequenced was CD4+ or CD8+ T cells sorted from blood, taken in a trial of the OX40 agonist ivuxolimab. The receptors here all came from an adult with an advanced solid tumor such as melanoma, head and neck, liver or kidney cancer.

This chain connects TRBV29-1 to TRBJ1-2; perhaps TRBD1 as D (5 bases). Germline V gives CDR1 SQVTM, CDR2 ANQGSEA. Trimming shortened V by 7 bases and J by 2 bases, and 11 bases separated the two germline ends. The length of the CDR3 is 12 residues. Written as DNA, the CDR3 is TGCAGCGCGGGACGGGAGAACTATGGCTACACCTTC. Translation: CSAGRENYGYTF. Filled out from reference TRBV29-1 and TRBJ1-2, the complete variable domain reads SAVISQKPSRDICQRGTSLTIQCQVDSQVTMMFWYRQQPGQSLTLIATANQGSEATYESGFVIDKFPISRPNLTFSTLTVSNMSPEDSSIYLCSAGRENYGYTFGSGTRLTVV.

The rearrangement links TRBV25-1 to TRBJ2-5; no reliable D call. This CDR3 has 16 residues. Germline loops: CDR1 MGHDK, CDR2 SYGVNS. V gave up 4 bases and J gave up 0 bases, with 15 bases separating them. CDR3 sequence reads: CASSVRNGPYQETQYF. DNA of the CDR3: TGTGCCAGCAGTGTTCGGAACGGGCCGTACCAAGAGACCCAGTACTTC.

CDR3 protein: CSARDYNEQFF. CDR3 coding DNA: TGCAGTGCTAGAGACTACAATGAGCAGTTCTTC. The rearrangement joins TRBV20-1 to TRBJ2-1; the D is unclear. The germline V and J ends were trimmed by 0 bases and 3 bases, with 0 bases remaining between them. CDR1 is DFQATT, CDR2 SNEGSKA, per germline (reference sequence). The CDR3 spans 11 residues.

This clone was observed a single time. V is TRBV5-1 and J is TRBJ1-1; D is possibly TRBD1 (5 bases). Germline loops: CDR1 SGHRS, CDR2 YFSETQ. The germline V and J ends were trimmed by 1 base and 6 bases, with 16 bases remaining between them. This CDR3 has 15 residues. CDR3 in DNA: TGCGCCAGCAGCTTGTTAGGGGACTCAGGCGCTGAAGCTTTCTTT. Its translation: CASSLLGDSGAEAFF.

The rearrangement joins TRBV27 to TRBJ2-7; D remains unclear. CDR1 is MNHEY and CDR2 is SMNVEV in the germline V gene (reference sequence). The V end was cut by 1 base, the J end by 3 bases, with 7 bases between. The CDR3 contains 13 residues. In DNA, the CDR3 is TGTGCCAGCAGTTTATACGCGGTCTACGAGCAGTACTTC. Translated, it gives CASSLYAVYEQYF.

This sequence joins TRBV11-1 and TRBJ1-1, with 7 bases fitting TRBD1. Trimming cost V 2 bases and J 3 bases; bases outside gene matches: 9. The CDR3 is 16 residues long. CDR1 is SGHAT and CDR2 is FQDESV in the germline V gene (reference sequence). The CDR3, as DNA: TGTGCCAGCAGCTTAAGGAAATGGGGGACAGACACTGAAGCTTTCTTT. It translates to CASSLRKWGTDTEAFF.

CDR3 in DNA: TGTGCCAGCAGCCTAGAGATCCTAGCGGGAGGGGAGCAGTACTTC. Its protein product is CASSLEILAGGEQYF. The chain links TRBV9 to TRBJ2-7; the match to TRBD2 covers 12 bases. The CDR3 totals 15 residues. Germline assignment: CDR1 SGDLS and CDR2 YYNGEE. V trimming: 4 bases; J trimming: 7 bases; junction bases outside the gene matches: 9.

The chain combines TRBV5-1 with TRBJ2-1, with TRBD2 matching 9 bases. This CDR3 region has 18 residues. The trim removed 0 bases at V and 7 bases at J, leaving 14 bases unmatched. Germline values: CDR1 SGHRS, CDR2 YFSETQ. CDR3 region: CASSLAFAGGPPVNEQFF. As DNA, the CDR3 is TGCGCCAGCAGCTTGGCCTTCGCGGGAGGGCCCCCAGTGAATGAGCAGTTCTTC.

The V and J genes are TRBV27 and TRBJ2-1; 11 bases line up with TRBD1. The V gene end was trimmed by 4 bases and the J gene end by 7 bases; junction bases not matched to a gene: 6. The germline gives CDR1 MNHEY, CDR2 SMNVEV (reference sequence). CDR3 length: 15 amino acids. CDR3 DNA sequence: TGTGCCAGCAGTTCCCCGGGACAGGGGGTGAATGAGCAGTTCTTC. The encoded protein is CASSSPGQGVNEQFF.

In DNA form, the CDR3 reads TGTGCCAGCAGCTTAGAGATCACCCCGAACACTGAAGCTTTCTTT. Residues: CASSLEITPNTEAFF. V and J are TRBV11-2 and TRBJ1-1; D unresolved. The CDR3 loop spans 15 amino acids. The germline V gene encodes CDR1 SGHAT and CDR2 FQNNGV. Deletions cut 0 bases from V and 1 base from J, with 9 bases between.

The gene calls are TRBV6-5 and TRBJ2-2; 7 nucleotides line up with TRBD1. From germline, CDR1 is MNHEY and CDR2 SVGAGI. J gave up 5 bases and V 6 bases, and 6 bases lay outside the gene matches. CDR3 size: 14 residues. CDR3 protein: CASSQTGKTGELFF. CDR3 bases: TGTGCCAGCAGCCAGACAGGGAAAACCGGGGAGCTGTTTTTT.

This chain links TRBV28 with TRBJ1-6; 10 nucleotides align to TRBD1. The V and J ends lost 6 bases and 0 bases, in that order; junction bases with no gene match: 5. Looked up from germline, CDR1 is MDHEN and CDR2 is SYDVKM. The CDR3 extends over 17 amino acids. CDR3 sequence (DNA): TGTGCCAGCAGGAGGGACAGGGGAAGCTCCTATAATTCACCCCTCCACTTT. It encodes CASRRDRGSSYNSPLHF.

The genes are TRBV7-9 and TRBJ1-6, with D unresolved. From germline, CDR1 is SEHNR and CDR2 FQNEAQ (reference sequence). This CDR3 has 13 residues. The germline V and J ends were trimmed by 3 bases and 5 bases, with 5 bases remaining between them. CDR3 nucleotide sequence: TGTGCCAGCAGCTTTGTAGATAATTCACCCCTCCACTTT. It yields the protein CASSFVDNSPLHF.

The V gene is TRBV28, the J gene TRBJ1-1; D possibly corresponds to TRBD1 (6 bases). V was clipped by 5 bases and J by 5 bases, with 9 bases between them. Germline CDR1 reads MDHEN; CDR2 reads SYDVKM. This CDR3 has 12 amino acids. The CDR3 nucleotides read TGTGCCAGCAGTAGGACAGCGACTGAAGCTTTCTTT. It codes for CASSRTATEAFF.

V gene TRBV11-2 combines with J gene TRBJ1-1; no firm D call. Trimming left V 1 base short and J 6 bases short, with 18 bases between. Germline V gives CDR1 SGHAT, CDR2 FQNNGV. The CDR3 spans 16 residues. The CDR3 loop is CASSLVAGGRISEAFF. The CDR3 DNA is TGTGCCAGCAGCTTAGTCGCAGGAGGCCGGATATCTGAAGCTTTCTTT.

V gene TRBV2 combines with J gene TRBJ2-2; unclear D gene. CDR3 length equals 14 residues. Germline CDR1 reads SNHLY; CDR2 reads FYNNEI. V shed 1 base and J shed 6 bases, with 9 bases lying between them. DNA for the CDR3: TGTGCCAGCAGTGAAGATGATCGGGCCGGGGAGCTGTTTTTT. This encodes CASSEDDRAGELFF.

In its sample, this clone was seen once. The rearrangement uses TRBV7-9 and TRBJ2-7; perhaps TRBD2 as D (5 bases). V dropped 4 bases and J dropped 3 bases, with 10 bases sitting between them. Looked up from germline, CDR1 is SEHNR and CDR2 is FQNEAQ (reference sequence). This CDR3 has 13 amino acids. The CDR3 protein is CASSWTGNYEQYF. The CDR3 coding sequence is TGTGCCAGCAGCTGGACCGGGAACTACGAGCAGTACTTC.

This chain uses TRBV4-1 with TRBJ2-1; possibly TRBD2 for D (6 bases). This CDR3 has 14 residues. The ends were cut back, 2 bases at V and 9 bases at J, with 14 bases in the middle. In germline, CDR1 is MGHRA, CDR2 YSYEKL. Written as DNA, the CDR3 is TGCGCCAGCAGCCAAAGGTCGGGGGTTCTTGAGCAGTTCTTC. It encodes CASSQRSGVLEQFF.

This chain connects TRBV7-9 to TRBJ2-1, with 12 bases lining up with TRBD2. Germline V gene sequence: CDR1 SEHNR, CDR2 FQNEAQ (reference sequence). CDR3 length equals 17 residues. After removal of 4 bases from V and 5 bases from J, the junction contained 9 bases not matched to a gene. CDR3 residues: CASSSPRLAGAHNEQFF. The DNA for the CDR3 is TGTGCCAGCAGCTCACCACGACTAGCGGGAGCTCACAATGAGCAGTTCTTC.

CDR3: CASSPRQGASGELFF. The CDR3 DNA reads TGCGCCAGCAGCCCCCGCCAGGGGGCCAGCGGGGAGCTGTTTTTT. The V call is TRBV4-3, the J call TRBJ2-2, with 8 positions matching TRBD1. The germline V gene encodes CDR1 LGHNA and CDR2 YSLEER. The CDR3 consists of 15 residues. The ends lost 4 bases at V and 7 bases at J; junction bases unmatched: 8.

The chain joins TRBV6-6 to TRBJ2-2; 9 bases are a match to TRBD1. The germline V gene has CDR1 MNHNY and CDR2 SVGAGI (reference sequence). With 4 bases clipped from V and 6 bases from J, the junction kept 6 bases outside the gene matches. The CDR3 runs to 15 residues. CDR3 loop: CASSSGQGLAGELFF. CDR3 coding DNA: TGTGCCAGCAGTTCCGGACAGGGGCTCGCCGGGGAGCTGTTTTTT.

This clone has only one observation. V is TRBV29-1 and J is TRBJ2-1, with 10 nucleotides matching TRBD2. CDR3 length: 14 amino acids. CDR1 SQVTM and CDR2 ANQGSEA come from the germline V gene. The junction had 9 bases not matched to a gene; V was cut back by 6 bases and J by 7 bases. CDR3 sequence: CSVRTSGRLNEQFF. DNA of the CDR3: TGCAGCGTACGGACTAGCGGACGCTTGAATGAGCAGTTCTTC.

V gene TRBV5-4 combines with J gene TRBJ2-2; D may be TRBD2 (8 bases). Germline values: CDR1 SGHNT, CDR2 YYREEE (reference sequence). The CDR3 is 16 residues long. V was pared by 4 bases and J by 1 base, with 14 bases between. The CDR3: CASSPGGTENTGELFF. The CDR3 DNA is TGTGCCAGCAGCCCGGGGGGGACAGAGAACACCGGGGAGCTGTTTTTT.

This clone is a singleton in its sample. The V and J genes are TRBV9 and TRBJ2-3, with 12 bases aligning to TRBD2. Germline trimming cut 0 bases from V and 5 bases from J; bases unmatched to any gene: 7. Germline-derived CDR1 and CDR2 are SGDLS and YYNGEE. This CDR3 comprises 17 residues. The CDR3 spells CASSVASGGAGGDTQYF. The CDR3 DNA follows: TGTGCCAGCAGCGTAGCTAGCGGGGGGGCCGGGGGAGATACGCAGTATTTT.

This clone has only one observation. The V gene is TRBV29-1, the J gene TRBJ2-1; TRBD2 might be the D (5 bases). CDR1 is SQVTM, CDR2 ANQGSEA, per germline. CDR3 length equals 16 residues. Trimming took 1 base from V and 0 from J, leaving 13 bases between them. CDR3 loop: CSVEGTRGVSYNEQFF. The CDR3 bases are TGCAGCGTTGAAGGAACTCGGGGAGTCTCCTACAATGAGCAGTTCTTC.